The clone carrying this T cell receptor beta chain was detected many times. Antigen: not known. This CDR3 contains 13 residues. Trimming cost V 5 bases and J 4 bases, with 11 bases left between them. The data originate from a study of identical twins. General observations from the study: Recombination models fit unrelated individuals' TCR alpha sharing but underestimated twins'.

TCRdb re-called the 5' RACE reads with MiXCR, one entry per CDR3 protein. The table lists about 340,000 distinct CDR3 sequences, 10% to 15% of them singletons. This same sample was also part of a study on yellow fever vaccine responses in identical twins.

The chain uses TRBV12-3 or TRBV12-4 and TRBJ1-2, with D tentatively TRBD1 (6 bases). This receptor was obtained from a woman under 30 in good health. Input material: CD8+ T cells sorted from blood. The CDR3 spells CASSLGGPYGYTF. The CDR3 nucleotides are TGTGCCAGCAGTCTGGGGGGCCCCTATGGCTACACCTTC.